This TCR beta chain was identified during a study of patients and donors after allogeneic stem cell transplantation. Looked up from germline, CDR1 is ENHRY and CDR2 is SYGVKD. The CDR3 covers 16 residues. V lost 0 bases and J lost 2, with 8 bases in between. TCRdb re-called the RT-PCR reads through MiXCR, storing one row per CDR3 protein. Here the sample spans about 960,000 distinct CDR3 sequences, about 20% being singletons. The V gene is TRBV10-3, the J gene TRBJ2-6; the D gene is possibly TRBD2 (6 bases). This TCR was recovered from a human donor who was either an allogeneic HSCT recipient or a stem cell or donor lymphocyte infusion donor (not recorded which). It is not recorded whose cells these are; they may come from a transplant donor. Sequencing was performed on blood, either unsorted or a sorted T cell fraction (not recorded which). The CDR3, as DNA: TGTGCCATCAGTGAGTCGACGGGGGCTGGGGCCAACGTCCTGACTTTC. This sequence encodes CAISESTGAGANVLTF.